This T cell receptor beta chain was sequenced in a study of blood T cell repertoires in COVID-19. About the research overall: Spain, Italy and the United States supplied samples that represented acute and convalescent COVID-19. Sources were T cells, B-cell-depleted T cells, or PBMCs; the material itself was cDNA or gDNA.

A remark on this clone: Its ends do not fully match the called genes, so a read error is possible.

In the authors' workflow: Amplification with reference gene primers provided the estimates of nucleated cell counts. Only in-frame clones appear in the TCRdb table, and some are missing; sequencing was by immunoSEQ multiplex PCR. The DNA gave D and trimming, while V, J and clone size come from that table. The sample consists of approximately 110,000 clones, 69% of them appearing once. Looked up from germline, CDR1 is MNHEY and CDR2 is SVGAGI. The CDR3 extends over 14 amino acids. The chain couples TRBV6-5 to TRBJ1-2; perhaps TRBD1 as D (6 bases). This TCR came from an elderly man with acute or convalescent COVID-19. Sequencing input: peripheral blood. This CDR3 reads CASSYSPGEHGYTF. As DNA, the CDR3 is TGTGCCAGCAGCTACTCTCCAGGGGAGCATGGCTACACCTTC.